This entry is about one T cell receptor beta chain. This clonotype has at least ten counts. Its antigen is not yet known. No base quality values were provided; no much bigger clone lies one nucleotide off. The CDR1 and CDR2 encoded by the germline V gene are SGDLS and YYNGEE. Counted from cysteine to phenylalanine, this CDR3 has 12 amino acids. Only the CDR3 part of the read is kept: 36 bases, read in frame from the first base. V is cut by 5 bases and J by 0 bases, and the space between the germline ends is 4 bases. The sample comes from a study of CD8 T cells in ankylosing spondylitis (TCRdb year 2017). Concerning the study at large: To find TCR variants linked to disease, the study profiled T cell receptor beta repertoires in ankylosing spondylitis patients and healthy donors. The full study cohort comprised about 24 ankylosing spondylitis patients and 110 or so healthy donors. Peripheral blood was sampled, and synovial fluid was also collected from ankylosing spondylitis patients. Overall results and qualifications from the work: Some of the motif variants had been reported before in the synovial fluid and blood of reactive arthritis patients, a finding that suggests common disease-initiation mechanisms. A TCR beta motif of several highly homologous amino acid variants appeared characteristic of blood from ankylosing spondylitis patients. According to the report, matched synovial fluid samples from ankylosing spondylitis patients were significantly enriched for the disease-linked clones. The disease-linked clones showed a CD8+ phenotype and occurred at relatively low frequencies in peripheral blood.

Instrument on record: Illumina HiSeq 2500. Quantitative 5'-RACE with molecular barcodes was the method used to prepare the TCR beta libraries. Concerning the study's data processing: Disease-linked TCR variants were identified with a new computational method built on a probabilistic model of VDJ rearrangement. The raw public data were reprocessed by TCRdb itself: fastp quality trimming at Q25, MiXCR clonotype calling, in-frame beta chains only. Rows are combined by CDR3 protein, so each entry shows the most common genes and DNA. The V and J calls follow TCRdb's processing rather than the paper's. The sample contains about 7,000 distinct CDR3 sequences, about 3% of them found a single time. 37% of the sample is held by the ten biggest clonotypes.

The TCR comes from a female donor with ankylosing spondylitis or in good health (not recorded which). The sequence links TRBV9 to TRBJ2-3; a confident D gene designation cannot be given. The sequenced sample was blood, either unsorted or a sorted T cell fraction (not recorded which). The nucleotide sequence is TGTGCCAGCAGGCCCAGCACAGATACGCAGTATTTT. This is translated as CASRPSTDTQYF.